These 30 T cell receptor beta chains originate from one sample sequenced in a study of cytomegalovirus exposure and HLA in healthy donors. The PCR contained 60 Vbeta and 13 Jbeta primers. Libraries were prepared by immunoSEQ multiplex PCR; TCRdb keeps only in-frame clonotypes and omits some of them. This table holds under 250,000 clones, about 80% found once. Sequenced sample: PBMCs. These receptors all stem from a woman aged 55-70 years in good health and CMV-seropositive.

The chain couples TRBV30 to TRBJ2-2, with 9 bases identical to TRBD2. This CDR3 contains 14 residues. The germline V gene encodes CDR1 GTSNPN and CDR2 SVGIG (reference sequence). J was trimmed by 6 bases and V by 8 bases; bases with no gene match: 10. The CDR3 is CALNPGLAPGELFF. The CDR3 DNA is TGTGCCCTCAATCCGGGACTAGCCCCCGGGGAGCTGTTTTTT.

V and J are TRBV9 and TRBJ1-2, with D possibly TRBD1 on 5 matching bases. CDR1 SGDLS and CDR2 YYNGEE come from the germline V gene. Between the trimmed V and J ends, which lost 0 bases and 3 bases, there was a span of 6 bases. The CDR3 totals 13 residues. In DNA form, the CDR3 reads TGTGCCAGCAGCGTAGGGGGGGACTATGGCTACACCTTC. Encoded protein: CASSVGGDYGYTF.

This clone was observed once. This chain joins TRBV29-1 and TRBJ1-2; 7 nucleotides match TRBD1. CDR1 SQVTM and CDR2 ANQGSEA come from the germline V gene. The trim removed 5 bases at V and 3 bases at J, leaving 3 bases unmatched. The CDR3 length is 12 residues. The CDR3 DNA follows: TGCAGCGTTAGGGGGCTAGACTATGGCTACACCTTC. Protein sequence: CSVRGLDYGYTF.

The chain links TRBV20-1 to TRBJ2-7; D uncertain. CDR1 and CDR2 from the germline V gene are DFQATT and SNEGSKA (reference sequence). CDR3 length equals 11 residues. The ends were cut back, 5 bases at V and 4 bases at J, with 9 bases in the middle. DNA of the CDR3: TGCAGTGCTGGCACCCTGTACGAGCAGTACTTC. Translating gives CSAGTLYEQYF.

The gene calls are TRBV4-1 and TRBJ2-3; TRBD2 matches 11 bases. CDR3 length: 17 residues. CDR1 and CDR2 from the germline V gene are MGHRA and YSYEKL. Trimming took 0 bases from V and 4 from J; bases not matched to a gene: 6. CDR3 bases: TGCGCCAGCAGCCAAGATGTAGCGGGAGGGCCGTCAGATACGCAGTATTTT. Amino acid sequence: CASSQDVAGGPSDTQYF.

V gene TRBV11-2 combines with J gene TRBJ2-7; TRBD1 is a possible D gene (6 bases). The germline CDR1 and CDR2 sequences are SGHAT and FQNNGV. V was pared by 5 bases and J by 3 bases, with 11 bases between. The CDR3 is made up of 13 amino acids. The CDR3 loop reads CASSPGQFYEQYF. CDR3 DNA: TGTGCCAGCAGCCCGGGACAATTCTACGAGCAGTACTTC.

This rearrangement joins TRBV19 to TRBJ1-1; TRBD1 might be the D (5 bases). Germline-derived CDR1 and CDR2 are LNHDA and SQIVND (reference sequence). This CDR3 comprises 16 residues. Trimming stripped 4 bases from V and 0 bases from J, with 15 bases between. The DNA of the CDR3 is TGTGCCAGTAGTAGCCTCAGGGCGCCCCTGAACACTGAAGCTTTCTTT. Its translation: CASSSLRAPLNTEAFF.

V is TRBV10-3 and J is TRBJ2-2; 10 bases are shared with TRBD2. V was clipped by 2 bases and J by 5 bases; unmatched bases: 8. The germline V gene encodes CDR1 ENHRY and CDR2 SYGVKD. CDR3 size: 17 residues. In nucleotides, the CDR3 is TGTGCCATCAGTGAGGCCCCTCTAGCGGGGGAAACCGGGGAGCTGTTTTTT. Its protein product is CAISEAPLAGETGELFF.

CDR3 coding DNA: TGCGCCAGCAGTGCTAGCGTGAGCACAGATACGCAGTATTTT. It encodes CASSASVSTDTQYF. The chain recombines TRBV10-1 with TRBJ2-3; D possibly corresponds to TRBD2 (6 bases). The CDR3 extends over 14 amino acids. Trimming removed 4 bases from V and 0 bases from J, with 8 bases in between. CDR1 WNHNN and CDR2 SYGVQD come from the germline V gene (reference sequence).

The chain joins TRBV5-1 to TRBJ2-5, with unresolved D. The assigned J gene may be wrong: the sequence end matches TRBJ2-7 better. The CDR3 is made up of 14 amino acids. The germline gives CDR1 SGHRS, CDR2 YFSETQ. The CDR3 here is CASSLTVNSYEQYF. The CDR3, as DNA: TGCGCCAGCAGCTTGACAGTTAACTCCTACGAGCAGTACTTC.

The chain employs TRBV28 and TRBJ1-4, with unresolved D. V was shortened by 6 bases and J by 13 bases, with 12 bases between the two germline ends. The germline V gene has CDR1 MDHEN and CDR2 SYDVKM. This CDR3 spans 11 amino acids. The CDR3 DNA reads as TGTGCCAGCAGCCCTCCTGGCCGACTGTTTTTT. This gives the protein CASSPPGRLFF.

The chain employs TRBV9 and TRBJ1-6, with TRBD1 identical over 8 bases. The V gene's germline CDR1 is SGDLS and CDR2 YYNGEE. With 5 bases clipped from V and 7 bases from J, the junction kept 5 bases outside the gene matches. This CDR3 has 14 amino acids. The CDR3 DNA reads TGTGCCAGCAGTGCAGGGGGCGCGAATTCACCCCTCCACTTT. It translates to CASSAGGANSPLHF.

This clone was seen a handful of times. The CDR3 DNA reads TGCGCCAGCAGCTTGGAACCGGGGGTGGCCTACGAGCAGTACTTC. Translated: CASSLEPGVAYEQYF. The J gene is TRBJ2-7, the V gene TRBV5-1, with a tentative D call TRBD2 (6 bases). V lost 0 bases and J lost 2, with 12 bases in between. CDR3 length: 15 amino acids. Germline-derived CDR1 and CDR2 are SGHRS and YFSETQ.

The chain uses TRBV18 and TRBJ2-1, with D perhaps TRBD2 (6 bases). The CDR3 consists of 15 residues. V lost 2 bases and J 2 bases, leaving 10 bases between the germline ends. Germline V gene data show CDR1 as KGHSH and CDR2 as LQKENI. The CDR3 DNA is TGTGCCAGCTCACCAGCGGGGAGTCCCTACAATGAGCAGTTCTTC. Its protein product is CASSPAGSPYNEQFF.

The chain links TRBV5-4 to TRBJ1-2, with a possible D match to TRBD1 (6 bases). Germline CDR1 reads SGHNT; CDR2 reads YYREEE (reference sequence). V shed 0 bases and J shed 0 bases, with 6 bases lying between them. The CDR3 spans 14 residues. The DNA of the CDR3 is TGTGCCAGCAGCTTGGACAGGGCTAACTATGGCTACACCTTC. Translated: CASSLDRANYGYTF. The complete variable domain, with remaining parts taken from reference TRBV5-4 and TRBJ1-2, reads ETGVTQSPTHLIKTRGQQVTLRCSSQSGHNTVSWYQQALGQGPQFIFQYYREEENGRGNFPPRFSGLQFPNYSSELNVNALELDDSALYLCASSLDRANYGYTFGSGTRLTVV.

V gene TRBV28 combines with J gene TRBJ2-5, with TRBD2 matching 11 bases. Germline lookup yields CDR1 MDHEN and CDR2 SYDVKM. The CDR3 is 15 residues long. The V segment lost 5 bases and the J segment 3 bases; nucleotides outside the gene matches: 5. DNA of the CDR3: TGTGCCAGCAGTGGACCGGGACTAGCGGAAGAGACCCAGTACTTC. Protein: CASSGPGLAEETQYF.

The CDR3 loop reads CASSSGTGGYEQYF. The CDR3 region has the DNA TGTGCCAGCAGCTCGGGGACAGGGGGCTACGAGCAGTACTTC. The V gene is TRBV5-5, the J gene TRBJ2-7, with TRBD1 identical over 11 bases. Germline-derived CDR1 and CDR2 are SGHKS and YYEKEE (reference sequence). The CDR3 extends over 14 amino acids. With V trimmed by 3 bases and J by 3 bases, 2 bases remained unmatched.

The V and J genes are TRBV7-9 and TRBJ1-3; D unclear. V lost 1 base and J 1 base, leaving 5 bases between the germline ends. The V gene's germline CDR1 is SEHNR and CDR2 FQNEAQ (reference sequence). The CDR3 is 14 amino acids. The chain's CDR3 is CASSLVYSGNTIYF. The CDR3 DNA sequence: TGTGCCAGCAGCTTAGTCTATTCTGGAAACACCATATATTTT.

The chain carries TRBV18 and TRBJ2-7, with 7 positions matching TRBD1. The CDR3 spans 13 residues. Germline trimming cut 5 bases from V and 6 bases from J; bases unmatched to any gene: 7. The V gene's germline CDR1 is KGHSH and CDR2 LQKENI. CDR3 nucleotides: TGTGCCAGCTCAGCAGACAGGGTTGGCGAGCAGTACTTC. The encoded protein is CASSADRVGEQYF.

V and J are TRBV4-1 and TRBJ1-2; D remains unclear. The CDR3 covers 15 residues. Trimming took off 4 bases at V and 0 bases at J, with 12 bases between the two ends. Germline V lookup: CDR1 MGHRA, CDR2 YSYEKL. The DNA for the CDR3 is TGCGCCAGCAGCCGAGGTCCCGGGACTAACTATGGCTACACCTTC. It yields the protein CASSRGPGTNYGYTF.

This clone was seen only a few times. V usage is TRBV30 and J usage is TRBJ2-5; 14 nucleotides match TRBD2. The germline CDR1 and CDR2 sequences are GTSNPN and SVGIG (reference sequence). This CDR3 spans 17 amino acids. Trimming removed 2 bases from V and 4 bases from J; junction bases left unmatched: 9. CDR3 region: CAWSRGLAGAGGETQYF. For the CDR3, the DNA is TGTGCCTGGAGTAGGGGACTAGCGGGAGCCGGGGGAGAGACCCAGTACTTC.

This clone has a handful of counts. The rearrangement joins TRBV15 to TRBJ2-1; D is possibly TRBD2 (6 bases). CDR1 LNHNV and CDR2 YYDKDF come from the germline V gene (reference sequence). Trimming stripped 0 bases from V and 2 bases from J, with 11 bases between. The CDR3 is 16 residues long. For the CDR3, the DNA is TGTGCCACCAGCAGAGATGTGACGGGAGCCTACAATGAGCAGTTCTTC. Translation gives CATSRDVTGAYNEQFF. The full variable domain, its missing parts supplied by reference TRBV15 and TRBJ2-1, is DAMVIQNPRYQVTQFGKPVTLSCSQTLNHNVMYWYQQKSSQAPKLLFHYYDKDFNNEADTPDNFQSRRPNTSFCFLDIRSPGLGDTAMYLCATSRDVTGAYNEQFFGPGTRLTVL.

The chain links TRBV28 to TRBJ2-5, with D uncertain. Trimming cost V 8 bases and J 2 bases, with 15 bases left between them. CDR1 is MDHEN, CDR2 SYDVKM, per germline. CDR3 length: 14 amino acids. CDR3 DNA sequence: TGTGCCAGCCTAACCTCTGGCGGACAAGAGACCCAGTACTTC. Amino acids: CASLTSGGQETQYF.

CDR3 nucleotides: TGTGCCAGCATATTAGCGGGAACTACCTACGAGCAGTACTTC. This translates into CASILAGTTYEQYF. The V and J genes are TRBV6-1 and TRBJ2-7, with TRBD2 matching 8 bases. The CDR3 loop spans 14 amino acids. Germline assignment: CDR1 MNHNS and CDR2 SASEGT. V was pared by 7 bases and J by 2 bases, with 7 bases of the junction left unmatched.

This clone turned up a few times. The rearrangement uses TRBV10-3 and TRBJ1-2, with TRBD1 as a possible D gene (6 bases). V was trimmed by 3 bases and J by 3 bases, leaving 11 bases between them. The CDR3 spans 14 residues. In germline, CDR1 is ENHRY, CDR2 SYGVKD. The CDR3 is CAISDRGADYGYTF. CDR3 nucleotide sequence: TGTGCCATCAGTGACCGGGGGGCTGACTATGGCTACACCTTC.

V gene TRBV27 combines with J gene TRBJ1-1; D gene uncertain. The CDR3 is 16 residues long. In germline, CDR1 is MNHEY, CDR2 SMNVEV (reference sequence). Trimming stripped 5 bases from V and 1 base from J, with 17 bases between. The CDR3 is CASSPVPVGKNTEAFF. The CDR3 DNA follows: TGTGCCAGCAGTCCAGTGCCGGTGGGCAAGAACACTGAAGCTTTCTTT.

The chain uses TRBV9 and TRBJ2-7, with TRBD1 matching 7 bases. This CDR3 comprises 15 residues. The trim removed 4 bases at V and 2 bases at J, leaving 9 bases unmatched. CDR1 is SGDLS, CDR2 YYNGEE, per germline. The CDR3 nucleotides are TGTGCCAGCAGCCCGAGGACAGGACAAACCTACGAGCAGTACTTC. Encoded protein: CASSPRTGQTYEQYF.

Only a few counts were recorded for this clone. The chain uses TRBV5-1 and TRBJ1-2; no clear D gene. The V end was cut by 1 base, the J end by 1 base, with 11 bases between. The CDR3 extends over 15 amino acids. CDR1 is SGHRS and CDR2 is YFSETQ in the germline V gene. CDR3 sequence (DNA): TGCGCCAGCAGCTTGACGGGAAGCGTTAACTATGGCTACACCTTC. Its protein product is CASSLTGSVNYGYTF.

The chain has TRBV11-1 and TRBJ2-7; possibly TRBD1 for D (5 bases). The CDR3 covers 15 residues. Trimming stripped 1 base from V and 3 bases from J, with 13 bases between. Germline V gene sequence: CDR1 SGHAT, CDR2 FQDESV (reference sequence). The CDR3 reads CASSLEQVNYYEQYF. Written as DNA, the CDR3 is TGTGCCAGCAGCTTAGAACAGGTTAACTACTACGAGCAGTACTTC.

V gene TRBV6-4 combines with J gene TRBJ2-1; 9 positions match TRBD2. CDR1 and CDR2 from the germline V gene are MRHNA and SNTAGT. V was pared by 6 bases and J by 7 bases, with 10 bases of the junction left unmatched. CDR3 length equals 15 residues. The CDR3 sequence: CASSTAGGFGNEQFF. The CDR3 DNA follows: TGTGCCAGCAGCACAGCGGGAGGATTTGGTAATGAGCAGTTCTTC.